Listed below are T cell receptor beta chains from one sample, sequenced in a study of blood T cells in healthy people across ages. TCRdb itself ran the 5' RACE reads through MiXCR, one entry per CDR3 protein. Here the sample spans 1.5 million to 2 million distinct CDR3 sequences, roughly 52% being singletons. The sample consisted of blood. The receptor set was obtained from a woman between 40 and 50 years old in good health. Both conserved end residues are part of each CDR3. The D gene is left open where the match is weak. Clone size is not always given. Where it is, it says once, few, many or a class for expanded clones.

V gene	clone size	J gene	D gene	CDR3 protein	CDR3 DNA
TRBV15	few	TRBJ2-6	NA	CATSRDSGANVLTF	TGTGCCACCAGCAGAGATTCTGGGGCCAACGTCCTGACTTTC
TRBV4-2	NA	TRBJ2-5	TRBD1	CASSPLGQGAGETQYF	TGTGCCAGCAGCCCACTCGGACAGGGGGCCGGAGAGACCCAGTACTTC
TRBV12-3/TRBV12-4	NA	TRBJ2-6	NA	CASGSPFRANVLTF	TGTGCCAGCGGGTCTCCCTTTAGGGCCAACGTCCTGACTTTC
TRBV9	NA	TRBJ1-1	NA	CASSVIGSQGRAFF	TGTGCCAGCAGCGTCATAGGGAGCCAGGGGAGGGCTTTCTTT
TRBV27	NA	TRBJ2-5	TRBD2	CASRRLARGLQETQYF	TGTGCCAGCAGGAGACTAGCGCGGGGACTACAAGAGACCCAGTACTTC
TRBV7-2	once	TRBJ2-7	TRBD1	CASSLGGAGGNEQYF	TGTGCCAGCAGCTTAGGTGGGGCAGGGGGCAACGAGCAGTACTTC
TRBV11-1	once	TRBJ1-2	NA	CASSLRNVDLYGYTF	TGTGCCAGCAGCTTAAGGAATGTTGACCTCTATGGCTACACCTTC
TRBV6-5	NA	TRBJ1-2	TRBD1	CASSSDPDRVDYGYTF	TGTGCCAGCAGTTCCGACCCCGACAGGGTTGACTATGGCTACACCTTC
TRBV7-9	once	TRBJ2-3	NA	CASPRADTQYF	TGTGCCAGCCCCCGGGCAGATACGCAGTATTTT
TRBV10-3	NA	TRBJ1-1	NA	CAISQSGMNTEAFF	TGTGCCATCAGCCAGTCTGGGATGAACACTGAAGCTTTCTTT
TRBV20-1	few	TRBJ2-1	NA	CSARVAWYRDEQFF	TGCAGTGCTAGAGTCGCCTGGTATAGGGATGAGCAGTTCTTC
TRBV7-7	NA	TRBJ2-3	TRBD1	CASSLLGGGDTQYF	TGTGCTAGCAGCTTACTAGGGGGCGGAGATACGCAGTATTTT
TRBV18	NA	TRBJ2-5	NA	CASSPDRLEGTQYF	TGTGCCAGCTCACCCGACAGGCTGGAGGGGACCCAGTACTTC